The 12 T cell receptor beta chains listed next were all sequenced from one sample in a study of early T cells in non-severe SARS-CoV-2 infection. TCRdb redid the calling of the 5' RACE reads with MiXCR, one entry per CDR3 protein. The table has 60,000 or so distinct CDR3 sequences, about 15% seen once. The material was whole blood, obtained at baseline. These receptors all come from an adult who was a healthcare worker with PCR-confirmed SARS-CoV-2 infection or an uninfected control (not recorded which).

The rearrangement joins TRBV28 to TRBJ1-2; D possibly corresponds to TRBD1 (5 bases). CDR1 and CDR2 from the germline V gene are MDHEN and SYDVKM. V lost 5 bases and J 4 bases, leaving 17 bases between the germline ends. This CDR3 is built from 15 residues. The CDR3 spells CASSLPGAEVYGYTF. As DNA, the CDR3 is TGTGCCAGCAGTCTCCCCGGGGCGGAGGTCTATGGCTACACCTTC.

The chain links TRBV5-1 to TRBJ2-4; D not certain. Looked up from germline, CDR1 is SGHRS and CDR2 is YFSETQ. CDR3 size: 14 residues. V dropped 4 bases and J dropped 0 bases, with 8 bases sitting between them. CDR3 loop: CASSETIAKNIQYF. Written as DNA, the CDR3 is TGCGCCAGCAGCGAGACAATAGCCAAAAACATTCAGTACTTC.

This clonotype has only a few counts. The V call is TRBV6-1, the J call TRBJ1-5; TRBD1 matches at 7 bases. The V gene end was trimmed by 3 bases and the J gene end by 6 bases; junction bases not matched to a gene: 5. Per the germline V gene, CDR1 is MNHNS and CDR2 is SASEGT. The CDR3 contains 14 residues. The CDR3: CASSERQGGQPQHF. In DNA form, the CDR3 reads TGTGCCAGCAGTGAGAGACAGGGAGGTCAGCCCCAGCATTTT.

This clonotype was counted only a few times. The chain is built from TRBV7-2 and TRBJ2-3; D might be TRBD1 or TRBD2, each matching 6 bases. Germline V gene sequence: CDR1 SGHTA, CDR2 FQGNSA. This CDR3 contains 16 residues. The V gene lost 5 bases and the J gene lost 2 bases, with 17 bases spanning the gap. CDR3 amino acids: CASSLNWGAVTDTQYF. CDR3 DNA sequence: TGTGCCAGCAGCCTAAACTGGGGGGCGGTCACAGATACGCAGTATTTT.

This clonotype was observed a handful of times. V usage is TRBV20-1 and J usage is TRBJ2-7, with 7 bases identical to TRBD1. Germline CDR1 and CDR2: DFQATT and SNEGSKA (reference sequence). This CDR3 contains 13 residues. Trimming removed 7 bases from V and 0 bases from J; junction bases left unmatched: 6. In DNA, the CDR3 is TGCAGTGTACGACAGGGTACCTCCTACGAGCAGTACTTC. It specifies CSVRQGTSYEQYF.

The chain combines TRBV5-6 with TRBJ2-4, with D possibly TRBD1 on 6 matching bases. Germline V lookup: CDR1 SGHDT, CDR2 YYEEEE. V lost 2 bases and J 8 bases, leaving 20 bases between the germline ends. The CDR3 spans 16 residues. The CDR3: CASSFVGAYGLDIQYF. The CDR3 region has the DNA TGTGCCAGCAGCTTTGTGGGGGCCTACGGTTTGGACATTCAGTACTTC.

As regards this clonotype: Lacking the conserved final phenylalanine or tryptophan, this CDR3 likely reflects a read error. The chain recombines TRBV6-5 with TRBJ2-1; no firm D call. The CDR3 covers 13 residues. Germline V gene data show CDR1 as MNHEY and CDR2 as SVGAGI. Trimming shortened V by 6 bases and J by 3 bases, and 9 bases separated the two germline ends. CDR3 nucleotides: TGTGCCAGCAGGTCGGACGTCTACAATGAGCAGTTCTCC. It specifies CASRSDVYNEQFS.

The count of this clonotype is one. Mismatch with germline at one junction end may stem from a read error. The V gene is TRBV4-1, the J gene TRBJ2-1; maybe TRBD2 (6 bases). Germline V CDR1 and CDR2: MGHRA, YSYEKL. This CDR3 comprises 16 residues. CDR3 bases: TGCGCCAGCAGTCAAGGGTGGAGGGTTTCCTACAATGAGCAGTTCTTC. This gives the protein CASSQGWRVSYNEQFF.

The chain combines TRBV12-3 or TRBV12-4 with TRBJ2-3; TRBD2 matches 7 bases. V lost 6 bases to trimming and J lost 6 bases; unmatched junction nucleotides: 12. The CDR3 loop spans 15 amino acids. Here the CDR3 reads CASSKLATGEDTQYF. Here the CDR3 DNA reads TGTGCCAGCAGCAAACTAGCGACGGGGGAGGATACGCAGTATTTT.

The genes are TRBV7-2 and TRBJ2-7; D is undetermined. Per the germline V gene, CDR1 is SGHTA and CDR2 is FQGNSA. CDR3 length: 16 residues. V was shortened by 2 bases and J by 0 bases, with 14 bases between the two germline ends. The CDR3: CASSLYGFPASYEQYF. CDR3 coding DNA: TGTGCCAGCAGCTTATATGGTTTCCCAGCCTCCTACGAGCAGTACTTC.

The rearrangement joins TRBV28 to TRBJ2-7, with D possibly matching TRBD1 (5 bases). Germline CDR1 is MDHEN and CDR2 is SYDVKM. CDR3 length equals 15 residues. Trimming took 6 bases from V and 3 from J, leaving 18 bases between them. The CDR3 DNA reads as TGTGCCAGCAGCCCCGGCGGTACAGGAGTCTACGAGCAGTACTTC. Translated: CASSPGGTGVYEQYF. The whole variable domain, filled in from reference TRBV28 and TRBJ2-7, reads DVKVTQSSRYLVKRTGEKVFLECVQDMDHENMFWYRQDPGLGLRLIYFSYDVKMKEKGDIPEGYSVSREKKERFSLILESASTNQTSMYLCASSPGGTGVYEQYFGPGTRLTVT.

This clonotype was observed a handful of times. The V gene is TRBV12-3 or TRBV12-4, the J gene TRBJ2-4; D call uncertain. The CDR3 runs 14 residues. V lost 1 base and J 0 bases, leaving 4 bases between the germline ends. This CDR3 reads CASSLGVAKNIQYF. The CDR3 coding sequence is TGTGCCAGCAGTTTAGGGGTAGCCAAAAACATTCAGTACTTC.